The clone carrying this T cell receptor (beta chain) was observed many times. Its matching antigen is unknown. These data are taken from a study of T-cell reconstitution after alpha-beta-depleted transplantation in children. Broader study findings: T-cell numbers and diversity, one year after transplant, stemmed largely from T cells that were newly produced. Alpha-beta T cells about two months after transplant reportedly derived from several hundred expanded graft clones.

Researchers prepared the TCRbeta library using unique molecular identifiers, the study reports. Each CDR3 protein is one row after TCRdb ran MiXCR on the PCR reads. Of about 110,000 distinct CDR3 sequences listed, about 6% are singletons. This specimen consisted of PBMCs, mostly from graft donor cells, obtained 360 days after TCRalphabeta/CD19-depleted stem cell transplant. This receptor was identified in a male patient aged 2-15 years who had a stem cell transplant for acute lymphoblastic leukemia, so the T cells may come from the graft donor.

This chain's CDR3 is CASSETGGPQPQHF. CDR3 nucleotide sequence: TGTGCCAGCAGCGAGACAGGGGGGCCTCAGCCCCAGCATTTT. This sequence joins TRBV7-9 and TRBJ1-5; 9 bases are a match to TRBD1. CDR1 is SEHNR and CDR2 is FQNEAQ in the germline V gene (reference sequence). This CDR3 spans 14 amino acids. J lost 6 bases, V lost 5 bases, and 5 bases had no gene match.